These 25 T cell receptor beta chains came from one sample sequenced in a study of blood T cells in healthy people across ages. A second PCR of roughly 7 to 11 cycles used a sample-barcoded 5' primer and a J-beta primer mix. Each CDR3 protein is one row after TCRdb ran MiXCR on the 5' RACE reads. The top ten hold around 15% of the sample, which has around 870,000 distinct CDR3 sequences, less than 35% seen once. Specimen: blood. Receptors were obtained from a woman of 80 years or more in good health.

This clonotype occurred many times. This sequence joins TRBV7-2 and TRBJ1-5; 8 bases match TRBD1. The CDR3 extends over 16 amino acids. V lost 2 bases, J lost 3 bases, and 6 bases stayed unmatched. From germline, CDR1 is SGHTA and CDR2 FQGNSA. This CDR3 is CASSLTGTGVNQPQHF. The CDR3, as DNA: TGTGCCAGCAGCTTAACAGGGACAGGCGTCAATCAGCCCCAGCATTTT.

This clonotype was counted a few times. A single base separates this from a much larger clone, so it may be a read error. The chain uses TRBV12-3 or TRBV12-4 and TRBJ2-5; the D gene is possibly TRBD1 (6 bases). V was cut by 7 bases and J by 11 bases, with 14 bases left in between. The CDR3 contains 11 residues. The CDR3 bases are TGTGCCAGCACAGGGGCCAATGAGCAGTACTTC. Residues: CASTGANEQYF.

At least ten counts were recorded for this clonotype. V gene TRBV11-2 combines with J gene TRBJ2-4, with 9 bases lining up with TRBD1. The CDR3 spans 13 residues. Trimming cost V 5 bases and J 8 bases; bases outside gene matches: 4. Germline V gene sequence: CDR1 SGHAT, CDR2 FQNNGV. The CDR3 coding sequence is TGTGCCAGCAGCATGGGACAGGGAGACATTCAGTACTTC. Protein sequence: CASSMGQGDIQYF.

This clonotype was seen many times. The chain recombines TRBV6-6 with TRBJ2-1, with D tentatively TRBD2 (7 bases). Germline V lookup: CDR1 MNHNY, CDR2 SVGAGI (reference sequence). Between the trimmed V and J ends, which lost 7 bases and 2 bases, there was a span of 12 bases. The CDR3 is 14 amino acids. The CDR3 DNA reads TGTGCCAGCACCGCGGGGGCGGCCTACAATGAGCAGTTCTTC. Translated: CASTAGAAYNEQFF.

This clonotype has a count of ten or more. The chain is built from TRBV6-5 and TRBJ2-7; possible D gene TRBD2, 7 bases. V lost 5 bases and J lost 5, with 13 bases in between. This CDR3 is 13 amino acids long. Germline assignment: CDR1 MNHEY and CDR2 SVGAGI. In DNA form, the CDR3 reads TGTGCCAGCAGTCGCCCGGGGGGCCACGAGCAGTACTTC. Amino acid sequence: CASSRPGGHEQYF.

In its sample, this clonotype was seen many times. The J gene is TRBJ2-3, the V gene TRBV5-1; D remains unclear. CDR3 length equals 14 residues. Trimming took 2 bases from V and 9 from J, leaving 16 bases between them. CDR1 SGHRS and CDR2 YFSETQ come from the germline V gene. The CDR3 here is CASSFETPKNTQYF. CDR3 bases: TGCGCCAGCAGCTTTGAGACCCCCAAGAACACGCAGTATTTT.

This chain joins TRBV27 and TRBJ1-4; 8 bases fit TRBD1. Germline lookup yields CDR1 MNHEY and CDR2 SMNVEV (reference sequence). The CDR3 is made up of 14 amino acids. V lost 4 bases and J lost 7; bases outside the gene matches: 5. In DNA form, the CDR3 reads TGTGCCAGCAGTTCTAGACAGGGGTTTGAAAAACTGTTTTTT. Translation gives CASSSRQGFEKLFF.

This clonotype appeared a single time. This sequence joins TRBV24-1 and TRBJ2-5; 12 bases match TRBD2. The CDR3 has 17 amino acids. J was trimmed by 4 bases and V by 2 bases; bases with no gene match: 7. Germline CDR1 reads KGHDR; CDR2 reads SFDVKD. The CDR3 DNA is TGTGCCACCAGTGATTCCCCGACTAGCGGGAGAGGAGAGACCCAGTACTTC. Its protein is CATSDSPTSGRGETQYF.

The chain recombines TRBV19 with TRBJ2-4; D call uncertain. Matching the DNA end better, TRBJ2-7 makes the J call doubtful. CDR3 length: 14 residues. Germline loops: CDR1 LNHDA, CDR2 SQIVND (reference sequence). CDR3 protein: CAGPGPTQSHEQYF. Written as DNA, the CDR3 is TGTGCCGGCCCCGGTCCAACCCAGAGCCACGAGCAGTACTTC.

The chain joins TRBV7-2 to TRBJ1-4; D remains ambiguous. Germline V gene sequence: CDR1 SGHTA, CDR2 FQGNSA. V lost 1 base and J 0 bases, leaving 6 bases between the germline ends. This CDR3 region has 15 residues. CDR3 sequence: CASSLGFATNEKLFF. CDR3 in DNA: TGTGCCAGCAGCTTAGGATTTGCAACTAATGAAAAACTGTTTTTT.

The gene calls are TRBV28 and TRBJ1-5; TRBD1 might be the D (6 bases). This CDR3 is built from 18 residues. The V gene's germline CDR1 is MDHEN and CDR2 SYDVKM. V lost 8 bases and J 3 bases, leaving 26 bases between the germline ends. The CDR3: CASFNMVGQFSINQPQHF. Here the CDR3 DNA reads TGTGCCAGCTTCAATATGGTGGGACAATTTTCTATCAATCAGCCCCAGCATTTT.

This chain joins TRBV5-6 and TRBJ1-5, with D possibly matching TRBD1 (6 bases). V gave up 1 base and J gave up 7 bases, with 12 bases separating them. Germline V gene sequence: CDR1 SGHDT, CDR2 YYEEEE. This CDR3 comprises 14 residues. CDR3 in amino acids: CASSLRGPRQPQHF. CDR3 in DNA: TGTGCCAGCAGCTTGCGGGGGCCGAGACAGCCCCAGCATTTT.

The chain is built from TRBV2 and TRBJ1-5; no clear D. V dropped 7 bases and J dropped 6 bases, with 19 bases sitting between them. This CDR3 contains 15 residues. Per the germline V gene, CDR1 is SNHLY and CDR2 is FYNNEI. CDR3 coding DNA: TGTGCCAGCAAGGCGAGCCAGACCGGGAGTCAGCCCCAGCATTTT. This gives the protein CASKASQTGSQPQHF.

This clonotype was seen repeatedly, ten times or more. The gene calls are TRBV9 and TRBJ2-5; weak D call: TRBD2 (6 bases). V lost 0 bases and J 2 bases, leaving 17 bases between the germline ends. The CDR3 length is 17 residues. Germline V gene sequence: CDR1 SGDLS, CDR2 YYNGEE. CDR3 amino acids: CASSVDITPGGQETQYF. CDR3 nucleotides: TGTGCCAGCAGCGTAGATATTACCCCTGGGGGGCAAGAGACCCAGTACTTC.

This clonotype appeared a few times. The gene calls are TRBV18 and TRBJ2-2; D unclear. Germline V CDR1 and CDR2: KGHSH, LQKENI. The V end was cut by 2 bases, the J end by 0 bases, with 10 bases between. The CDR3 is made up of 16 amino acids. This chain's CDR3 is CASSPYGPSNTGELFF. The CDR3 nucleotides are TGTGCCAGCTCACCATATGGACCCTCGAACACCGGGGAGCTGTTTTTT.

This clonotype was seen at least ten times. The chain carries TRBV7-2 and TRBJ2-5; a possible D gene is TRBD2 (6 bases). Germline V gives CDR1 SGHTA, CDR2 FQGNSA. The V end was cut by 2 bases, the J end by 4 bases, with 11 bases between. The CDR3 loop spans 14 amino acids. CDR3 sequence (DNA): TGTGCCAGCAGCTTACCATCGGGAGCAGAGACCCAGTACTTC. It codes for CASSLPSGAETQYF.

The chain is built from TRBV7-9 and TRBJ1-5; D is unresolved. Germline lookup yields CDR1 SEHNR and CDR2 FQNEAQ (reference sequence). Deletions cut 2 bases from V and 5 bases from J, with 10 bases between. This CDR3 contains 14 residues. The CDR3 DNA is TGTGCCAGCAGCTTACCGGGCAGTGATCAGCCCCAGCATTTT. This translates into CASSLPGSDQPQHF. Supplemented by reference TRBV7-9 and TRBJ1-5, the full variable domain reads DTGVSQNPRHKITKRGQNVTFRCDPISEHNRLYWYRQTLGQGPEFLTYFQNEAQLEKSRLLSDRFSAERPKGSFSTLEIQRTEQGDSAMYLCASSLPGSDQPQHFGDGTRLSIL.

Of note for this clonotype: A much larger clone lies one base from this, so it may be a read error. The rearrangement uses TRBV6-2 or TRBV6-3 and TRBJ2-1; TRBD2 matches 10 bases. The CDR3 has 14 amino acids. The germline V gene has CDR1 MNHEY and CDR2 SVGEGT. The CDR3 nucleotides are TGTGCCACCGAGCGGGGGGGCTCTTACAATGGGCAGTTCTTC. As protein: CATERGGSYNGQFF.

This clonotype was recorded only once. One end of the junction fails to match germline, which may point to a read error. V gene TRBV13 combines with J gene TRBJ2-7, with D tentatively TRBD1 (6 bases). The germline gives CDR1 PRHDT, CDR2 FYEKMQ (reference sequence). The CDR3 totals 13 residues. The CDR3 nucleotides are TGTGCCGGCAGCTTTAGGGGGTCCTACGAGCAGTACTTC. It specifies CAGSFRGSYEQYF.

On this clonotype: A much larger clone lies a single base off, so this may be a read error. Written as DNA, the CDR3 is TGTGCCAGCAGCCACACGGGACGGCACAACGAGCAGTACTTC. This codes for CASSHTGRHNEQYF. J is TRBJ2-7 and V is TRBV21-1; the table gives TRBD2 as D, unverified against the DNA. TRBV21-1 is a known pseudogene. The CDR3 has 14 amino acids.

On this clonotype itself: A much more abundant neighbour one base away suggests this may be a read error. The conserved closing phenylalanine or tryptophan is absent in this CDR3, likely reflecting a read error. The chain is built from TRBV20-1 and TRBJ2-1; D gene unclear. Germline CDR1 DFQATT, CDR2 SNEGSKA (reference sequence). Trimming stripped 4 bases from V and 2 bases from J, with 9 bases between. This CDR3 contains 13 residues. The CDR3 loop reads CSATGPPYNEQFC. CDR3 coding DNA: TGCAGTGCTACCGGGCCTCCCTACAATGAGCAGTTCTGC.

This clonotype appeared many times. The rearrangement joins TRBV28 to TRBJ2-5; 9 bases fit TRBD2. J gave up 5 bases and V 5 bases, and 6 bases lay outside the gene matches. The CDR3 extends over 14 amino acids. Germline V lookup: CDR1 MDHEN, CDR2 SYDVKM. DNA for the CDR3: TGTGCCAGCAGTACAGCGGGGGGCTCTGAGACCCAGTACTTC. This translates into CASSTAGGSETQYF. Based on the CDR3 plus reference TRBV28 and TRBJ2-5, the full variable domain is DVKVTQSSRYLVKRTGEKVFLECVQDMDHENMFWYRQDPGLGLRLIYFSYDVKMKEKGDIPEGYSVSREKKERFSLILESASTNQTSMYLCASSTAGGSETQYFGPGTRLLVL.

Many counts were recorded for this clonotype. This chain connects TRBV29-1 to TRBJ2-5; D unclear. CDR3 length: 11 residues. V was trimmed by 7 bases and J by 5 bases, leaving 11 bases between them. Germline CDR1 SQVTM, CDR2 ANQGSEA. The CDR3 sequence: CSAGGRETQYF. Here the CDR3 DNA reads TGCAGCGCCGGCGGCCGGGAGACCCAGTACTTC.

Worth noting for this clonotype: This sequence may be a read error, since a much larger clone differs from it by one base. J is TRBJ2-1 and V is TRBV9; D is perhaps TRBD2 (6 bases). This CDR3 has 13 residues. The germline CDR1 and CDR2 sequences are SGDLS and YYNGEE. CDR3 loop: CVSSVAEFTEQFF. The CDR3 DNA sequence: TGTGTCAGCAGCGTAGCGGAATTCACTGAGCAGTTCTTC. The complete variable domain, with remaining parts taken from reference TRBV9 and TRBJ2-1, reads DSGVTQTPKHLITATGQRVTLRCSPRSGDLSVYWYQQSLDQGLQFLIQYYNGEERAKGNILERFSAQQFPDLHSELNLSSLELGDSALYFCVSSVAEFTEQFFGPGTRLTVL.

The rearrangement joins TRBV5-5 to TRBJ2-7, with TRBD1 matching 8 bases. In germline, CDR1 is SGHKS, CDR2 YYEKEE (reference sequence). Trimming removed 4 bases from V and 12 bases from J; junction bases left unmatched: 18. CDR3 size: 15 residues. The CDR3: CASSDGTGGLEPRYF. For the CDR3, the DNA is TGTGCCAGCAGCGACGGGACAGGAGGCTTGGAGCCCCGGTACTTC. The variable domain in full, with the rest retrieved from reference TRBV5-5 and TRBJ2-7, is DAGVTQSPTHLIKTRGQQVTLRCSPISGHKSVSWYQQVLGQGPQFIFQYYEKEERGRGNFPDRFSARQFPNYSSELNVNALLLGDSALYLCASSDGTGGLEPRYFGPGTRLTVT.